This TCR beta chain was sequenced in a study of post-analysis software for immune sequencing data. Built from TCR beta cDNA, the libraries had unique molecular identifiers in them. T cells numbering about 0.85 to 10 million yielded cDNA molecules that totaled about 500,000. TCRdb re-analysed the PCR reads in MiXCR, keeping a single row per CDR3 protein. The sample carries 170,000 or so distinct CDR3 sequences, approximately 30% recorded once. This CDR3 has 15 amino acids. Per the germline V gene, CDR1 is DFQATT and CDR2 is SNEGSKA (reference sequence). The V end was cut by 5 bases, the J end by 6 bases, with 20 bases between. Study-wide points: The five TRBV segments detected at higher frequency in patients than in controls included TRBV5-6, TRBV5-1 and TRBV20-1. Multiple sclerosis patients had significantly lower normalized Chao1 diversity than controls.

This clonotype has at least ten counts. What it recognizes is unknown. This chain joins TRBV20-1 and TRBJ2-1; D gene unclear. The sample was blood. The source is a girl under 18 with multiple sclerosis. The CDR3 spells CSAVPTSSDTNEQFF. The CDR3 nucleotides read TGCAGTGCTGTTCCAACCTCATCCGACACCAATGAGCAGTTCTTC.